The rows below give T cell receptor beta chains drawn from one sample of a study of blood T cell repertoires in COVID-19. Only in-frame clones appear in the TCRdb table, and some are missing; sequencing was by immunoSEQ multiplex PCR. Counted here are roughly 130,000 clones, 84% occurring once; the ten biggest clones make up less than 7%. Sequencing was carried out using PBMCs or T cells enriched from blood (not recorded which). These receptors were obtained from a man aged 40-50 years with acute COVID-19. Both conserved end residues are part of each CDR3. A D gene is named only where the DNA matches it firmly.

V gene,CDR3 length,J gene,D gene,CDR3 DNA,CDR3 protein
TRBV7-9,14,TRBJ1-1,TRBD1,TGTGCAGCTCCGGGACAGGGTACGGACACTGAAGCTTTCTTT,CAAPGQGTDTEAFF
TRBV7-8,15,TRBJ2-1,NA,TGTGCCAGCAGCTTAGCTTACGGTCGTCACAATGAGCAGTTCTTC,CASSLAYGRHNEQFF
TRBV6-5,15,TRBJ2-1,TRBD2,TGTGCCAGCATGCCGAGCGGGAGGGCCGGGCATGAGCAGTTCTTC,CASMPSGRAGHEQFF
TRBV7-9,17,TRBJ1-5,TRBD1,TGTGCCAGCAGCTTGGGGGTCGACAGGGGGGTTAATCAGCCCCAGCATTTT,CASSLGVDRGVNQPQHF
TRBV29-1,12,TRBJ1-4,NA,TGCAGCGTTAACAGGGAGGGGGAAAAACTGTTTTTT,CSVNREGEKLFF
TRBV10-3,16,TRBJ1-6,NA,TGTGCCATCAGTGAGTCGGAAGGGAGAGGCAATTCACCCCTCCACTTT,CAISESEGRGNSPLHF
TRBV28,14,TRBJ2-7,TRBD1,TGTGCCAGCAGCTCAGTCGGACAGGCACGGGGGCAGTACTTC,CASSSVGQARGQYF
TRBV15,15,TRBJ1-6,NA,TGTGCCACCAGCAGAGATAGGAACAGAAATTCACCCCTCCACTTT,CATSRDRNRNSPLHF
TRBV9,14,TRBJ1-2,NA,TGTGCCAGCAGCAACCGGGGGGGGAACTATGGCTACACCTTC,CASSNRGGNYGYTF
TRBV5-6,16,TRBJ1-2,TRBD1,TGTGCCAGCAGCCCAGGGACAGGGGACGAAGGGTATGGCTACACCTTC,CASSPGTGDEGYGYTF
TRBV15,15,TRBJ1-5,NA,TGTGCCACCAGCAGAGATTGGCAGGGTGATCAGCCCCAGCATTTT,CATSRDWQGDQPQHF
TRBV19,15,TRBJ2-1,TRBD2,TGTGCCAGTAGTTCTAGCGGGAGGGCCTACAATGAGCAGTTCTTC,CASSSSGRAYNEQFF
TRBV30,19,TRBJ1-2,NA,TGTGCCTGGAGTGTAGTCTGGGGAACAGGGTCGATTCTCCCGTCCGGCTACACCTTC,CAWSVVWGTGSILPSGYTF
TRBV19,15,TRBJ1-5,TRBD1,TGTGCCAGTAGTATTCAACAGGGGGCTTTTCAGCCCCAGCATTTT,CASSIQQGAFQPQHF
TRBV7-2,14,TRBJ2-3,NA,TGTGCCAGCAGCTTAAACATCGGCACAGATACGCAGTATTTT,CASSLNIGTDTQYF
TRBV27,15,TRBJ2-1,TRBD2,TGTGCCAGCAGGTCGTTAGCGGGAGGCTACAATGAGCAGTTCTTC,CASRSLAGGYNEQFF
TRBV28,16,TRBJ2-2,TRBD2,TGTGCCAGCAGTCTAGGGACTAGCGGGATGACCGGGGAGCTGTTTTTT,CASSLGTSGMTGELFF
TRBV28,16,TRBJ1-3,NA,TGTGCCAGCAGTACCTCCCCCGACACCTCTGGAAACACCATATATTTT,CASSTSPDTSGNTIYF
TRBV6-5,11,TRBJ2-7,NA,TGTGCCAGCAGTTACGGGCCATCGGAGTACTTC,CASSYGPSEYF
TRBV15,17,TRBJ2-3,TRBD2,TGTGCCACCAGCAGAGATTCTAGGGCGGGAGCGGCAGATACGCAGTATTTT,CATSRDSRAGAADTQYF
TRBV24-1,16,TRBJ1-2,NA,TGTGCCACCAGTGATTTGAAGGGGGACGGCTCCTATGGCTACACCTTC,CATSDLKGDGSYGYTF
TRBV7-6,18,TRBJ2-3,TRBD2,TGTGCCAGCAGCTTAGACGTGCCGGGACTAGGCCTCACAGATACGCAGTATTTT,CASSLDVPGLGLTDTQYF
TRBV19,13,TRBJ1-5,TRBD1,TGTGCCAGTAGGGACAGGTCCAATCAGCCCCAGCATTTT,CASRDRSNQPQHF
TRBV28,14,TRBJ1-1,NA,TGTGCCAGCAGTTACGGGGTGAGGAGCACTGAAGCTTTCTTT,CASSYGVRSTEAFF
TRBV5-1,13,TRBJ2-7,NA,TGCGCCAGCAGCCCGAAATCGGCAGGCGAGCAGTACTTC,CASSPKSAGEQYF
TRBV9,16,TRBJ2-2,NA,TGTGCCAGCAGCGTAGCGGCAGGGCCCGGTTCCGGGGAGCTGTTTTTT,CASSVAAGPGSGELFF
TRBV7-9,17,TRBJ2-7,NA,TGTGCCAGCAGTCGTCTGGGTAGGAAGGGGTCAACCTACGAGCAGTACTTC,CASSRLGRKGSTYEQYF